This T cell receptor beta chain originates from a study of T cell responses to AZD1222 COVID-19 vaccine. The overall study: Second-dose intervals near 4 or 12 weeks were combined.

Overall study results and limits: Possibly, clonal diversity was underestimated; donors were largely white British and included more females. An increase in Spike-specific TCR breadth and depth was observed after two AZD1222 doses. Nearly half of spike-specific TCRs reportedly target unmutated variant regions.

The germline gives CDR1 KGHSH, CDR2 LQKENI. The germline V and J ends were trimmed by 3 bases and 5 bases, with 11 bases remaining between them. The CDR3 is 13 amino acids. The repertoire was sequenced with immunoSEQ multiplex PCR; TCRdb's copy has only in-frame clones and lacks some. The sample lists over 100,000 clones; approximately 88% were seen once. For this clone: Antigen unknown.

The clonotype originates from an adult in good health. Here the sequenced sample was peripheral blood, taken on day 0 of AZD1222 vaccination. This chain connects TRBV18 to TRBJ2-7; D may correspond to TRBD1 or TRBD2 (5 bases each). This CDR3 is CASSPSQGDEQYF. The CDR3 region has the DNA TGTGCCAGCTCACCTTCGCAGGGAGACGAGCAGTACTTC.